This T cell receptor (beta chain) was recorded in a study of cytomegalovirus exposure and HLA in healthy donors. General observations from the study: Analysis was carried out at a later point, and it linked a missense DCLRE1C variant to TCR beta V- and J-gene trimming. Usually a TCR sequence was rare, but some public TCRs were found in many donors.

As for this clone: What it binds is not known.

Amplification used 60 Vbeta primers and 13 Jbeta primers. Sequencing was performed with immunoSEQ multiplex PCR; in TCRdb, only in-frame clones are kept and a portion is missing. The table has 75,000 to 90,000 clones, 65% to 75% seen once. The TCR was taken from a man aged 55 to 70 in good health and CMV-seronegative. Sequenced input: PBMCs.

This CDR3 is CASRGLGTNYGYTF. The CDR3 bases are TGTGCCAGTAGGGGACTCGGCACTAACTATGGCTACACCTTC. The gene calls are TRBV19 and TRBJ1-2; a possible D gene is TRBD1 (5 bases). CDR3 length: 14 residues. V lost 6 bases and J 0 bases, leaving 11 bases between the germline ends. CDR1 and CDR2 from the germline V gene are LNHDA and SQIVND (reference sequence). The full variable domain, rest sourced from reference TRBV19 and TRBJ1-2, is DGGITQSPKYLFRKEGQNVTLSCEQNLNHDAMYWYRQDPGQGLRLIYYSQIVNDFQKGDIAEGYSVSREKKESFPLTVTSAQKNPTAFYLCASRGLGTNYGYTFGSGTRLTVV.